Listed below are T cell receptor beta chains from one sample, sequenced in a study of T cell responses to AZD1222 COVID-19 vaccine. The protocol was immunoSEQ multiplex PCR, while the TCRdb copy is restricted to in-frame clones and leaves out a portion. The sample includes about 120,000 clones, roughly 92% of them seen just once. The sequences come from peripheral blood, collected on day 0 of AZD1222 vaccination. The receptors derive from an adult in good health. CDR3s include the opening cysteine and the closing phenylalanine or tryptophan. The order of the fields is CDR3 protein, J gene, V gene.

CDR3aa: CASSLRQGHPYEQYF
j_gene: TRBJ2-7
v_gene: TRBV11-2

CDR3aa: CAISDIGQAEGLKYGYTF
j_gene: TRBJ1-2
v_gene: TRBV10-3

CDR3aa: CSVELDPPNYGYTF
j_gene: TRBJ1-2
v_gene: TRBV29-1

CDR3aa: CASSQDNGNYGYTF
j_gene: TRBJ1-2
v_gene: TRBV4-1

CDR3aa: CASTDFTGYGYTF
j_gene: TRBJ1-2
v_gene: TRBV9

CDR3aa: CSVASPVSTDTQYF
j_gene: TRBJ2-3
v_gene: TRBV29-1

CDR3aa: CATGQGYEQYF
j_gene: TRBJ2-7
v_gene: TRBV19

CDR3aa: CASSLVSGTSYGYTF
j_gene: TRBJ1-2
v_gene: TRBV11-2

CDR3aa: CASSGGGLDTEAFF
j_gene: TRBJ1-1
v_gene: TRBV5-6

CDR3aa: CASSWVVQGNYGYTF
j_gene: TRBJ1-2
v_gene: TRBV6-1

CDR3aa: CASSKTGTGGSGQYF
j_gene: TRBJ2-7
v_gene: TRBV19

CDR3aa: CASSYRATEAFF
j_gene: TRBJ1-1
v_gene: TRBV7-2

CDR3aa: CASSRRDSPTNEKLFF
j_gene: TRBJ1-4
v_gene: TRBV2

CDR3aa: CASNQGGTPSYEQYF
j_gene: TRBJ2-7
v_gene: TRBV5-5

CDR3aa: CAWSHTGVYEQYF
j_gene: TRBJ2-7
v_gene: TRBV30

CDR3aa: CASSYNPGQGYEQYF
j_gene: TRBJ2-7
v_gene: TRBV5-4

CDR3aa: CASSPRTGTGELFF
j_gene: TRBJ2-2
v_gene: TRBV28

CDR3aa: CASSADRGQPQHF
j_gene: TRBJ1-5
v_gene: TRBV7-9

CDR3aa: CASSLGANQYF
j_gene: TRBJ2-4
v_gene: TRBV5-4

CDR3aa: CSVGQPGGYTF
j_gene: TRBJ1-2
v_gene: TRBV29-1

CDR3aa: CASSYARTQPQHF
j_gene: TRBJ1-5
v_gene: TRBV6-2/TRBV6-3

CDR3aa: CASTPRTNEQYF
j_gene: TRBJ2-7
v_gene: TRBV28

CDR3aa: CASSQDPGPGTEAFF
j_gene: TRBJ1-1
v_gene: TRBV4-3

CDR3aa: CASSQGRQGVYEQYF
j_gene: TRBJ2-7
v_gene: TRBV4-3

CDR3aa: CASSDTGGAGELFF
j_gene: TRBJ2-2
v_gene: TRBV6-4

CDR3aa: CASRVQPGNTIYF
j_gene: TRBJ1-3
v_gene: TRBV5-1

CDR3aa: CASSSPGAGGPMNTEAFF
j_gene: TRBJ1-1
v_gene: TRBV28

CDR3aa: CASSLGGGTNYGYTF
j_gene: TRBJ1-2
v_gene: TRBV5-1

CDR3aa: CASSFPGQGSRPQHF
j_gene: TRBJ1-5
v_gene: TRBV28

CDR3aa: CASTETGPNSPLHF
j_gene: TRBJ1-6
v_gene: TRBV19

CDR3aa: CAWSTMHHLEKLFF
j_gene: TRBJ1-4
v_gene: TRBV30

CDR3aa: CASSMGDTWAGPQHF
j_gene: TRBJ1-5
v_gene: TRBV19

CDR3aa: CASSATGENSPLHF
j_gene: TRBJ1-6
v_gene: TRBV6-2/TRBV6-3

CDR3aa: CASSLASGQGMFF
j_gene: TRBJ2-2
v_gene: TRBV7-3

CDR3aa: CASRSTRTGPTFTEAFF
j_gene: TRBJ1-1
v_gene: TRBV7-4

CDR3aa: CASSPGTGFHEAFF
j_gene: TRBJ1-1
v_gene: TRBV5-4

CDR3aa: CASSVVAGTSNTGELFF
j_gene: TRBJ2-2
v_gene: TRBV9

CDR3aa: CASSQSSGVPSSYNEQFF
j_gene: TRBJ2-1
v_gene: TRBV4-2

CDR3aa: CASSQEGGRGYGYTF
j_gene: TRBJ1-2
v_gene: TRBV4-1

CDR3aa: CASGTATNYGYTF
j_gene: TRBJ1-2
v_gene: TRBV2

CDR3aa: CASSLGWGATEAFF
j_gene: TRBJ1-1
v_gene: TRBV11-2

CDR3aa: CASSPRPNSLTKNIQYF
j_gene: TRBJ2-4
v_gene: TRBV7-2

CDR3aa: CASSYQQGNSPLHF
j_gene: TRBJ1-6
v_gene: TRBV6-2/TRBV6-3

CDR3aa: CASSQVALSSLDF
j_gene: TRBJ1-3
v_gene: TRBV4-2

CDR3aa: CASSLSSGGPEETQYF
j_gene: TRBJ2-5
v_gene: TRBV7-3

CDR3aa: CASSQEWGLNQPQHF
j_gene: TRBJ1-5
v_gene: TRBV4-3

CDR3aa: CASSPRDRRTGELFF
j_gene: TRBJ2-2
v_gene: TRBV7-2

CDR3aa: CASSLAGGLYEQYF
j_gene: TRBJ2-7
v_gene: TRBV3-1/TRBV3-2

CDR3aa: CSVEYEGVGTGGRMNYGYTF
j_gene: TRBJ1-2
v_gene: TRBV29-1

CDR3aa: CASSLGQPTNEKLFF
j_gene: TRBJ1-4
v_gene: TRBV7-6

CDR3aa: CAWSSDRDRGPGANVLTF
j_gene: TRBJ2-6
v_gene: TRBV30

CDR3aa: CASSSQGDEQYF
j_gene: TRBJ2-7
v_gene: TRBV7-2

CDR3aa: CASSPIGGGETQYF
j_gene: TRBJ2-5
v_gene: TRBV11-2

CDR3aa: CASSQTPPGTGVGTNEKLFF
j_gene: TRBJ1-4
v_gene: TRBV4-3

CDR3aa: CASSPAQGAGGNTIYF
j_gene: TRBJ1-3
v_gene: TRBV18

CDR3aa: CASSQVVPRANEKLFF
j_gene: TRBJ1-4
v_gene: TRBV4-1

CDR3aa: CASSLIISTASNYGYTF
j_gene: TRBJ1-2
v_gene: TRBV5-6